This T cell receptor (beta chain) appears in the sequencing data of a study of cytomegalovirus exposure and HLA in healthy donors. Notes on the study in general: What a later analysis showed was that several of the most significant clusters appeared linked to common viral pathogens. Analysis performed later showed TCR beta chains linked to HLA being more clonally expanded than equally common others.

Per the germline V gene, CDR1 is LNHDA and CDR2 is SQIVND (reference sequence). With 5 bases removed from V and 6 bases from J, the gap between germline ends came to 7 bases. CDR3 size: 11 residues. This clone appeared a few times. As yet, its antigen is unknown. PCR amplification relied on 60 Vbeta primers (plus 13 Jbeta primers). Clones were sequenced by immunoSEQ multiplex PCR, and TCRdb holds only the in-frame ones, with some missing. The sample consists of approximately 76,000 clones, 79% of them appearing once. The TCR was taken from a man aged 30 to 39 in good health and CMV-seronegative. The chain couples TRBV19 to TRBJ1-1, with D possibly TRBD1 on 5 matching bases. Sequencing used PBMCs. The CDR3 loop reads CASSVGPEAFF. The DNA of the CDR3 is TGTGCCAGTAGTGTGGGGCCTGAAGCTTTCTTT.